This T cell receptor beta chain comes out of a study of blood T cells in healthy people across ages. Sample-barcoded 5' priming and a J-beta primer mix drove a second PCR of 7 to 11 cycles. TCRdb processed the 5' RACE reads anew with MiXCR; each CDR3 protein has one entry. The sample holds approximately 490,000 distinct CDR3 sequences; less than 25% are singletons and the top ten take 7.5% to 9%. This same sample was also part of a study on T cells of mothers and their children. That investigation notes: Mothers yielded over 8 million CDR3 reads, children some 2.9 million each.

The sequenced material came from blood. This clonotype originated in a boy under 18 in good health.

The CDR3 sequence is CASSVGNNEQFF. DNA for the CDR3: TGTGCCAGCAGTGTAGGCAACAATGAGCAGTTCTTC. The gene calls are TRBV6-1 and TRBJ2-5, with no clear D. The assigned J gene may be wrong: the sequence end matches TRBJ2-1 better. Germline CDR1 is MNHNS and CDR2 is SASEGT. This CDR3 contains 12 residues.